The rows below give T cell receptor beta chains drawn from one sample of a study of blood T cell repertoires in COVID-19. TCRdb's copy holds only in-frame clones and misses some; the assay was immunoSEQ multiplex PCR. Counted here are more than 150,000 clones, roughly three quarters occurring once; the ten biggest clones make up 15% to 20%. Sequencing was performed on peripheral blood. The receptors were sampled from a man aged 60 to 69 with active or convalescent COVID-19. Each CDR3 is given without its conserved first and last residue. D genes are given only for firm matches. Where a row states a size, it is once, few, many or the class of an expanded clone; other rows omit it.

cdr3_aa v_call d_call clone_size j_call
ASSRPGGSVEQY TRBV7-9 TRBD2 . TRBJ2-7
ATAPRQGRYTEAF TRBV27 TRBD1 . TRBJ1-1
ASSLRAVQETQY TRBV27 . . TRBJ2-5
ASSLVVAGTTPYEQY TRBV13 TRBD2 . TRBJ2-7
ASSVDPGGSYEQY TRBV9 . . TRBJ2-7
SASSSGNEQY TRBV20-1 TRBD2 . TRBJ2-7
ATSDWSGVRLETQY TRBV24-1 . . TRBJ2-5
ASSPGTGVSSPLH TRBV5-4 TRBD1 . TRBJ1-6
ASSLERGYGTDTQY TRBV11-2 . . TRBJ2-3
ASSDPGQTSEQY TRBV25-1 TRBD1 few TRBJ2-7
ASSWGQSTDTQY TRBV7-9 . . TRBJ2-3
SVGAMAGHTEAF TRBV29-1 . . TRBJ1-1
ASSDHRDQPQH TRBV27 . . TRBJ1-5
ATSRDELAEAF TRBV15 TRBD2 once TRBJ2-1
ASKGQNTGELF TRBV25-1 . . TRBJ2-2
ASSAGGQSIKPQH TRBV9 TRBD1 . TRBJ1-5
ASSRAQGGETQY TRBV7-8 . . TRBJ2-5
ASSLNGRGADTQY TRBV7-9 . . TRBJ2-3
ASSVLAGESNEQF TRBV5-1 TRBD2 . TRBJ2-1
SVEVGVNTEAF TRBV29-1 . . TRBJ1-1
ASSALAGSTDTQY TRBV9 TRBD2 . TRBJ2-3
SASSGGYGYT TRBV20-1 TRBD1 . TRBJ1-2
ASSLAKTSWRTGELF TRBV7-8 TRBD2 . TRBJ2-2
ASSLTVGLAGGKWIGELF TRBV7-3 TRBD2 once TRBJ2-2
ASFRIGGNQPQH TRBV28 TRBD1 . TRBJ1-5
ASSVSWFGNSPLH TRBV9 . few TRBJ1-6
ASSYLLGAGRYENYGYT TRBV28 . few TRBJ1-2
ASSLAGGGQPQH TRBV7-8 TRBD1 . TRBJ1-5
ATSRPSKISEQY TRBV15 . . TRBJ2-7
ASSPRWEGGNSPLH TRBV4-3 . . TRBJ1-6
ASSPRVGRGNTEAF TRBV7-3 . . TRBJ1-1
ASSPRTSGIGEQY TRBV18 TRBD2 . TRBJ2-7
ASSLTSSGETQY TRBV5-1 TRBD2 once TRBJ2-5
ASSREDTQY TRBV2 . . TRBJ2-3
ASSEAGQGARGYT TRBV6-1 TRBD1 once TRBJ1-2
ASSLGDRSQY TRBV7-2 TRBD1 few TRBJ2-3
ASRMAGRTNEKLF TRBV28 . . TRBJ1-4
ASSRTITGDYEQY TRBV19 . . TRBJ2-7
ASSSPGLAADTQY TRBV5-4 TRBD2 once TRBJ2-3
ASSEALYSGNTIY TRBV6-1 . . TRBJ1-3
ASSGWTGADQPQH TRBV19 TRBD1 few TRBJ1-5
ASGRGQDYEQY TRBV6-2/TRBV6-3 . once TRBJ2-7
SVQSGTGGYEQY TRBV29-1 TRBD1 . TRBJ2-7
SAMNRLAGLREQF TRBV29-1 TRBD2 . TRBJ2-1
ASSLGTAAAYGYT TRBV7-8 TRBD1 . TRBJ1-2
ASGGYRAGVEQY TRBV7-8 . once TRBJ2-7
ASSLSGNDGYT TRBV7-3 . . TRBJ1-2
ASSRTDEQF TRBV5-8 . . TRBJ2-1
ASRREPGELF TRBV4-1 . . TRBJ2-2
ASGGGSSGNTIY TRBV19 . . TRBJ1-3
ASSLTGGDSYEQY TRBV5-1 . . TRBJ2-7
ASSQDLPSGTDEQY TRBV4-2 TRBD2 few TRBJ2-7
ASDTGDLSNQPQH TRBV19 TRBD1 once TRBJ1-5
ASSLMSQARVQEQF TRBV7-9 . . TRBJ2-1
ASSWPLAGGPLDEQF TRBV28 TRBD2 . TRBJ2-1